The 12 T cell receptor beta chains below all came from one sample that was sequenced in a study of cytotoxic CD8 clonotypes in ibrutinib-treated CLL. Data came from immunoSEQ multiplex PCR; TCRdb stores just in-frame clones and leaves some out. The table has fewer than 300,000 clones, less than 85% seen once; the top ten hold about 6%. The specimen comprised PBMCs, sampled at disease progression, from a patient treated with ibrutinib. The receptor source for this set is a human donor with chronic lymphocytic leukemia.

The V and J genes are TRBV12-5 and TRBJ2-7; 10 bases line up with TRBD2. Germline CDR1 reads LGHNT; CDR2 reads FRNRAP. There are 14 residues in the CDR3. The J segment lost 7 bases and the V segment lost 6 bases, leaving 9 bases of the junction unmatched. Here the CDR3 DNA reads TGTGCTAGTGGCATAAGCGGGGGGGCAAAAGAGCAGTACTTC. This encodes CASGISGGAKEQYF.

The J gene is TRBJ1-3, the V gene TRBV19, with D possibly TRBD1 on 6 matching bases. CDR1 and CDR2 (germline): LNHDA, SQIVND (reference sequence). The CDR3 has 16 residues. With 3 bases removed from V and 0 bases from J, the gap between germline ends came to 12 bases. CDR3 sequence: CASSIPGDSSGNTIYF. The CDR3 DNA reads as TGTGCCAGTAGTATCCCAGGGGATAGCTCTGGAAACACCATATATTTT.

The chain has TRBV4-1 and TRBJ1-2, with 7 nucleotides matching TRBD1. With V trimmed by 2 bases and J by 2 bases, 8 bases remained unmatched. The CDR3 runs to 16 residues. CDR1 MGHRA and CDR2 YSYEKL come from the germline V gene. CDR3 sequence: CASSQPRQGRNYGYTF. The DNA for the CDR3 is TGCGCCAGCAGCCAACCCCGACAGGGACGAAACTATGGCTACACCTTC.

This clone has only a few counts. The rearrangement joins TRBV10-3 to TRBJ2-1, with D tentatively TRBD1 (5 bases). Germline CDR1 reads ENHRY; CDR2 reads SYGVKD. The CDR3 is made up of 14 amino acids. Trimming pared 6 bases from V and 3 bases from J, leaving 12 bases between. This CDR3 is CAIRQGAIYNEQFF. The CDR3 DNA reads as TGTGCCATCAGGCAGGGCGCCATCTACAATGAGCAGTTCTTC.

The chain's CDR3 is CASSLTPGAVDTQYF. CDR3 bases: TGTGCCAGCAGCTTAACCCCGGGGGCCGTAGATACGCAGTATTTT. V usage is TRBV7-6 and J usage is TRBJ2-3, with D perhaps being TRBD1 or TRBD2 (6 bases each). CDR3 length equals 15 residues. In germline, CDR1 is SGHVS, CDR2 FNYEAQ. V shed 2 bases and J shed 5 bases, with 14 bases lying between them.

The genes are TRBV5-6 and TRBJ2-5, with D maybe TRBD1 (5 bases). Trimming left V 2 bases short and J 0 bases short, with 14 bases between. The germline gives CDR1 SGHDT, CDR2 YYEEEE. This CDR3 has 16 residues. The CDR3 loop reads CASSLETEMYQETQYF. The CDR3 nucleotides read TGTGCCAGCAGCTTAGAGACAGAGATGTACCAAGAGACCCAGTACTTC.

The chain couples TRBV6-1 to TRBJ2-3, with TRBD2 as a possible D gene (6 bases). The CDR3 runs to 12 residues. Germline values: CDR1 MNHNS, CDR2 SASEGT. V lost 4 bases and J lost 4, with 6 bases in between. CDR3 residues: CASSVAADTQYF. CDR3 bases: TGTGCCAGCAGTGTAGCGGCAGATACGCAGTATTTT.

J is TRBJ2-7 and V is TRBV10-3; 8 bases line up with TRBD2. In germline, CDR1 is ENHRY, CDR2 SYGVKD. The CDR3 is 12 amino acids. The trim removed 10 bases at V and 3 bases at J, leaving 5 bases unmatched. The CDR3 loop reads CASSGTDYEQYF. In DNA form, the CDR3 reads TGTGCCAGTAGCGGGACGGACTACGAGCAGTACTTC.

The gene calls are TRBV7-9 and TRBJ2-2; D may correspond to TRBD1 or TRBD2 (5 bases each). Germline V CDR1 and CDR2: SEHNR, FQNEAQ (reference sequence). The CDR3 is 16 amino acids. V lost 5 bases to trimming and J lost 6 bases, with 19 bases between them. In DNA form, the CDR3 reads TGTGCCAGCAGCCGTTTGGGAAAGGGGCGGGCCGGGGAGCTGTTTTTT. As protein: CASSRLGKGRAGELFF.

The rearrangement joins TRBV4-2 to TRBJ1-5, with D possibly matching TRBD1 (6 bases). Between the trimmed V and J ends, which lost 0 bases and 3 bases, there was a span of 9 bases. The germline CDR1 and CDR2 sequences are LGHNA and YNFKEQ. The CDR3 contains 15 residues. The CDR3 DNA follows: TGTGCCAGCAGCCAAGATCAGGGGTACAATCAGCCCCAGCATTTT. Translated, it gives CASSQDQGYNQPQHF.

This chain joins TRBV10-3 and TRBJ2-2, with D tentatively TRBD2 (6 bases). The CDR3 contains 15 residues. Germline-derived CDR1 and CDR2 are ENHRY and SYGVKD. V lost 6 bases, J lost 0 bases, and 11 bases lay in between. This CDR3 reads CAIREGTANTGELFF. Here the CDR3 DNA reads TGTGCCATCAGGGAGGGTACAGCGAACACCGGGGAGCTGTTTTTT.

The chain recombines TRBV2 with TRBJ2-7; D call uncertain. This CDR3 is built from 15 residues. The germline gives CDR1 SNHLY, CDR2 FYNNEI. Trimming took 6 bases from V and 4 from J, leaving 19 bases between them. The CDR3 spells CASSPLASTSYEQYF. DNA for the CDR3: TGTGCCAGCAGCCCCCTCGCTAGTACTTCTTACGAGCAGTACTTC.